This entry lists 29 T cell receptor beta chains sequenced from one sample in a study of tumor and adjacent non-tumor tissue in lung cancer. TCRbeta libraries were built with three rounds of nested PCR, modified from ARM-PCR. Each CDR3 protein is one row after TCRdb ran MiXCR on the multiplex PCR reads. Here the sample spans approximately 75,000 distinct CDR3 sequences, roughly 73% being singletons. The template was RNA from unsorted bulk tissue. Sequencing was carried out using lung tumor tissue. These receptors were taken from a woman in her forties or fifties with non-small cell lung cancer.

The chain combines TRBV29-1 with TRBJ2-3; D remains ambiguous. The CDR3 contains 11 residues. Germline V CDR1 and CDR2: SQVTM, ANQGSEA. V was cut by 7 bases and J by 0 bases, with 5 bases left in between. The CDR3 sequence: CSDDSTDTQYF. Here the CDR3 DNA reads TGCAGCGACGACAGCACAGATACGCAGTATTTT.

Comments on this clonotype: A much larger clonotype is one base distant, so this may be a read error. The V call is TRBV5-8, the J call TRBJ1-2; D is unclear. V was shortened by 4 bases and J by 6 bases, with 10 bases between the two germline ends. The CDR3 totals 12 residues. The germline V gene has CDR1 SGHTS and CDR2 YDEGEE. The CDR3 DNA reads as TGTGCCAGCAGCCGTACAGAGGATGGCTACACCTTC. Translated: CASSRTEDGYTF.

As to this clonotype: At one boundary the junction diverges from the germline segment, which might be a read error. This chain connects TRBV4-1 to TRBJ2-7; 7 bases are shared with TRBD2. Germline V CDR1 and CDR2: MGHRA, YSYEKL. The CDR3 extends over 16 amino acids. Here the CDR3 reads CAGNQEHPGRLNEHYF. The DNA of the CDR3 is TGCGCCGGCAACCAAGAACATCCCGGGAGGTTAAACGAGCACTACTTC.

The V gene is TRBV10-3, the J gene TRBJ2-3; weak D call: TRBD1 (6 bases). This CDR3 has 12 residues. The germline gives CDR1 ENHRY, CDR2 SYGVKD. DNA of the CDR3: TGTGCTATCTCTCAGGGGACAGATACGCAGTATTTT. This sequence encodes CAISQGTDTQYF.

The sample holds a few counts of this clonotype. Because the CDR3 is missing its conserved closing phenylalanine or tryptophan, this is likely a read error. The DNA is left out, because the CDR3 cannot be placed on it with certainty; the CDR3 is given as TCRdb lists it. The CDR3 spells CASSSGLAGGLQFL. The chain couples TRBV11-1 to TRBJ2-1; TRBD2 reflects the table's D call only, with no check against the DNA. Germline lookup yields CDR1 SGHAT and CDR2 FQDESV (reference sequence). The CDR3 comprises 14 residues, both ends counted.

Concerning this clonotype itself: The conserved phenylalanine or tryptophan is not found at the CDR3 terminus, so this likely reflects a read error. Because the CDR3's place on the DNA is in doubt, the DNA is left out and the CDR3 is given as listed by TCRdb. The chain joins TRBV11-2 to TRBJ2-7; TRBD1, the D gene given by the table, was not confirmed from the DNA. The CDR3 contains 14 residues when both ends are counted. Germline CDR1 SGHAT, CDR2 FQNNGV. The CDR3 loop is CASSFEVGAGEQNL.

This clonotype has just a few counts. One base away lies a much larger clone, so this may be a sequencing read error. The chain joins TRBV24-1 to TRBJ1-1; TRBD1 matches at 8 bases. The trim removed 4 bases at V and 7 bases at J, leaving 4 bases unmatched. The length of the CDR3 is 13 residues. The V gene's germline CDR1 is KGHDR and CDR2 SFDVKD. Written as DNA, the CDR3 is TGTGCCACCAGTGACAGGACAGGGCTTGAAGCTTTCTTT. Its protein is CATSDRTGLEAFF.

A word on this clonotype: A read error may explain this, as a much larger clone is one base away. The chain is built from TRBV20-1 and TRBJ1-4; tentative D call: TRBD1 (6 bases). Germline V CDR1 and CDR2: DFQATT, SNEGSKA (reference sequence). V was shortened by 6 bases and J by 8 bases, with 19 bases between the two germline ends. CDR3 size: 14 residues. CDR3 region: CSAARGQGTEKLFF. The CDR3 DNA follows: TGCAGTGCCGCACGCGGCCAGGGGACGGAAAAACTGTTTTTT.

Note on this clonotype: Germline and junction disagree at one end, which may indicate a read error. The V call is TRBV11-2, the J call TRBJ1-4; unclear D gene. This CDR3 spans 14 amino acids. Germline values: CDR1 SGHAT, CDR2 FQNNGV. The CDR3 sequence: CVSSPTSTNEILFF. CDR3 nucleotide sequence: TGTGTCAGCAGCCCGACCTCAACTAATGAAATACTGTTTTTT.

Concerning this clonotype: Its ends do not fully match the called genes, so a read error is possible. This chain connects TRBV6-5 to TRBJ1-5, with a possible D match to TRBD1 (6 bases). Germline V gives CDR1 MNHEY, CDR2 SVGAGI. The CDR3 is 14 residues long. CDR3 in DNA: TGTGCCAGCAGCACTACAGGGAGCGGGCAGCCCCAGCACTTT. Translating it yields CASSTTGSGQPQHF.

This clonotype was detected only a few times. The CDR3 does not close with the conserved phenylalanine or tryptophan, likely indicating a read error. The DNA of the CDR3 is TGCAGTGCTGGTCCTAGCTCAGATACGCAGTATTCT. Its translation is CSAGPSSDTQYS. This chain uses TRBV20-1 with TRBJ2-3, with D possibly matching TRBD2 (5 bases). In germline, CDR1 is DFQATT, CDR2 SNEGSKA (reference sequence). The CDR3 contains 12 residues. Trimming took 5 bases from V and 4 from J, leaving 10 bases between them.

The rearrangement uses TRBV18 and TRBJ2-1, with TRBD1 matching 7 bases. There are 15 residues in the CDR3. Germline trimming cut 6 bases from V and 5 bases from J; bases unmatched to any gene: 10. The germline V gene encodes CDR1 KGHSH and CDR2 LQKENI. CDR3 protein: CASSPGDRGNNEQFF. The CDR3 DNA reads TGTGCCAGCTCTCCAGGGGACAGAGGGAACAATGAGCAGTTCTTC.

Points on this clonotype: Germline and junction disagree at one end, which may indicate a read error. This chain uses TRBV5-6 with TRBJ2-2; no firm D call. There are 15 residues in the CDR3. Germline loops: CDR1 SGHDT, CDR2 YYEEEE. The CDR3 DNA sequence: TGTGCCAGCAGCTTGGGTCTTTCGCAGCTAGGGAAGCTGCCTTTT. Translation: CASSLGLSQLGKLPF.

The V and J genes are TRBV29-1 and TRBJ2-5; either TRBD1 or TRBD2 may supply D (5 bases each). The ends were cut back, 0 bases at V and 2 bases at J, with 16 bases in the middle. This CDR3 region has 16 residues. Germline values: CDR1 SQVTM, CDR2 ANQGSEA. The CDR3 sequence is CSVEDREMGLQETQYF. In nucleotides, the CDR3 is TGCAGCGTTGAAGACAGGGAGATGGGGCTACAAGAGACCCAGTACTTC.

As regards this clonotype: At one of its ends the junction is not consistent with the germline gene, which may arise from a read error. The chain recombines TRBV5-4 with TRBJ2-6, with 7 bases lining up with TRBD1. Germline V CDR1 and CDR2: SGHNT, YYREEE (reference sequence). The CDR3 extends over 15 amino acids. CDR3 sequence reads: CASGLQGTGANVLTF. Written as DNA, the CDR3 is TGTGCCAGCGGCTTACAGGGGACTGGGGCCAACGTCCTGACTTTC.

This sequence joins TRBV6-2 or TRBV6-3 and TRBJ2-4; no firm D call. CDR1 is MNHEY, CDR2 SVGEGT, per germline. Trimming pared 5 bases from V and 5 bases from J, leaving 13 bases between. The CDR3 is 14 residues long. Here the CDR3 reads CASSPQEQQNIQYF. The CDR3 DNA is TGTGCCAGCAGTCCCCAAGAGCAGCAAAACATTCAGTACTTC.

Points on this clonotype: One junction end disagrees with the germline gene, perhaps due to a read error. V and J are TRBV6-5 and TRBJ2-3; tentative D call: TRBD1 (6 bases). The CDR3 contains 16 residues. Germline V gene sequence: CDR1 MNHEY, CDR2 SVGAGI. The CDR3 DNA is TGTGCCAGCATTAAAACGCTCGTACAGGGTACAGTTACGCAGTATTTT. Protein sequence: CASIKTLVQGTVTQYF.

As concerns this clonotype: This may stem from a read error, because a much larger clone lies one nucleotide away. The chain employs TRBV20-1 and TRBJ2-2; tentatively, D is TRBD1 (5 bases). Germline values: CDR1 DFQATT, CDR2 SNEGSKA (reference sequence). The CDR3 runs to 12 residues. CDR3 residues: CSAPRGTRELFF. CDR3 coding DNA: TGCAGTGCCCCAAGGGGCACCCGGGAGCTGTTTTTT.

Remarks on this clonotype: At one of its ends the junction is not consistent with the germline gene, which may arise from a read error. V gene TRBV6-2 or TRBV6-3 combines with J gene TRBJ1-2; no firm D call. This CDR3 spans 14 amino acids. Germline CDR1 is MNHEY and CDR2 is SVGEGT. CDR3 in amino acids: CASNWTEANYGYAF. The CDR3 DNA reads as TGTGCCAGCAATTGGACGGAGGCTAACTATGGCTACGCCTTC.

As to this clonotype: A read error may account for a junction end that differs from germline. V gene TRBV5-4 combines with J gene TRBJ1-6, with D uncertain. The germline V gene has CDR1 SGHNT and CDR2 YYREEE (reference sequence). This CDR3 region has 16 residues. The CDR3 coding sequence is TGTGCCAGCAACTTGTTAGGAGCTCGAAAGAATTCGCCCCTCCACTTT. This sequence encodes CASNLLGARKNSPLHF.

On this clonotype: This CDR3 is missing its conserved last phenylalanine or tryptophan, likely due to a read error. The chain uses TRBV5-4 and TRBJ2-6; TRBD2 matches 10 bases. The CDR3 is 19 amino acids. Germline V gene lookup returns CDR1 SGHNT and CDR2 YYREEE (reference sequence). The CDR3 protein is CVSSLVASGSLPGANVLTL. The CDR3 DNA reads TGTGTCAGCAGCTTGGTAGCTAGCGGGAGCCTTCCTGGGGCCAACGTCCTGACTTTA.

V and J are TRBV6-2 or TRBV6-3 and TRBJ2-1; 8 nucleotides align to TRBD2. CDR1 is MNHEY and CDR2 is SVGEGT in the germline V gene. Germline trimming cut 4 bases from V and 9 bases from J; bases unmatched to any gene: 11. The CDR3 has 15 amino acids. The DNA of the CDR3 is TGTGCCAGCAGTTGCTCCGGGGCGGGAGGCCTTGAGCAGTTCTTC. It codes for CASSCSGAGGLEQFF.

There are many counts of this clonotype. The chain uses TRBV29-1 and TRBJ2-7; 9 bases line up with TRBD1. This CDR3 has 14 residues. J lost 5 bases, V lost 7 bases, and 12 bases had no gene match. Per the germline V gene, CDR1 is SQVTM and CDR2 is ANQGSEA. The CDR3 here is CSGTGGSGSNEQYF. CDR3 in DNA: TGCAGCGGAACAGGGGGCTCGGGTAGCAACGAGCAGTACTTC.

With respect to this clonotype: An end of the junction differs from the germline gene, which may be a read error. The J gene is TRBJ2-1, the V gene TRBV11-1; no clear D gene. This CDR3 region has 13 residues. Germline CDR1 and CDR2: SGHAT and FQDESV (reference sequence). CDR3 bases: TGCGCCAGTATCGCCGCGGACTACAATGAGCAGTTCTTC. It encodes CASIAADYNEQFF. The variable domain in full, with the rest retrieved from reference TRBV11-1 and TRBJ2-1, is EAEVAQSPRYKITEKSQAVAFWCDPISGHATLYWYRQILGQGPELLVQFQDESVVDDSQLPKDRFSAERLKGVDSTLKIQPAELGDSAMYLCASIAADYNEQFFGPGTRLTVL.

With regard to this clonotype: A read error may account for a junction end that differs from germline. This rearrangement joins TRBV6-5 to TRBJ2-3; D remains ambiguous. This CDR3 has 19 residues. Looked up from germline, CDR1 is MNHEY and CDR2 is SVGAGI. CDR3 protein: CARSYSTRDSPRTTNTQYF. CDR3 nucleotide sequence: TGTGCCAGGAGTTACTCCACCCGCGACTCCCCCCGAACCACAAATACGCAGTATTTT.

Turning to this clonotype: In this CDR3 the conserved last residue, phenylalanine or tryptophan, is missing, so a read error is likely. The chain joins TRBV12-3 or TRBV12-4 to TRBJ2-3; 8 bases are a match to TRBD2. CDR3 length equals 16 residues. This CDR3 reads CASSLGPAGVSDTQYI. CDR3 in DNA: TGTGCTAGCAGTCTAGGACCAGCGGGAGTGTCAGATACGCAGTATATT.

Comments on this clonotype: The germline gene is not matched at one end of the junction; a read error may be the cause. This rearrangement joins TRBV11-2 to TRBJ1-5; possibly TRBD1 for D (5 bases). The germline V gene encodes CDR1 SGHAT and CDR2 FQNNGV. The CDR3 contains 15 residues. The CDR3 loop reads CASGWDGYSYQPLHF. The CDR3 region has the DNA TGTGCCAGCGGCTGGGACGGTTATAGCTATCAGCCCCTGCATTTT.

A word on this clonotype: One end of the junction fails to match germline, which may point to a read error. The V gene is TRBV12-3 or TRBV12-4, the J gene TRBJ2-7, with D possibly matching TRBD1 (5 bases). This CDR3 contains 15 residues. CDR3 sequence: CVSSLMGLDLSKQYF. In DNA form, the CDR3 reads TGTGTCAGTTCCCTCATGGGGCTGGACCTCAGCAAGCAATACTTC.

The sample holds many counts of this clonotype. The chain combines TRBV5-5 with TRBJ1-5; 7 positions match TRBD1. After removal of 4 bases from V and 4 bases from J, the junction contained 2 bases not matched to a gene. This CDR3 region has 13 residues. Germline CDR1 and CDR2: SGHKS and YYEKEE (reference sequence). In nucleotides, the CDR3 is TGTGCCAGCAGCGGGACAGCAAATCAGCCCCAGCATTTT. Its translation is CASSGTANQPQHF.